This TCR beta chain was identified during a study of control samples from healthy donors and cancer patients. This table comes from immunoSEQ multiplex PCR, and its TCRdb copy is limited to in-frame clones, with some not included. The data contain tens of thousands of clones, around nine tenths of them singletons. V was shortened by 7 bases and J by 10 bases, with 17 bases between the two germline ends. From germline, CDR1 is SNHLY and CDR2 FYNNEI. This CDR3 is 13 amino acids long. Material for sequencing was PBMCs. The TCR comes from a man aged 25 to 45 with colorectal cancer. The chain combines TRBV2 with TRBJ2-1; maybe TRBD1 (6 bases). CDR3 amino acids: CASIGETGGEQFF. The CDR3 region has the DNA TGTGCCAGCATCGGAGAGACAGGCGGGGAGCAGTTCTTC.